These T cell receptor beta chains were read from a single sample in a study of lymphopenia after photon versus proton radiotherapy. Clones were sequenced by immunoSEQ multiplex PCR, and TCRdb holds only the in-frame ones, with some missing. The sample comprises roughly 57,000 clones, around 83% of which are singletons, and 25% to 35% rests with the top ten. Sequencing used peripheral blood, obtained from a patient treated with photon-based radiotherapy. The receptor set was obtained from a man between 50 and 59 years old with gastric cancer. The CDR3 runs from the conserved cysteine through the conserved F or W.

v_gene	j_gene	CDR3aa
TRBV15	TRBJ2-5	CATRRAGLAGGETQYF
TRBV4-2	TRBJ2-2	CASSQDMIAGGPGTGELFF
TRBV11-3	TRBJ2-2	CASSLFQNTGELFF
TRBV29-1	TRBJ2-5	CSVQDTQQETQYF
TRBV5-1	TRBJ2-7	CASSLEGGRADEQYF
TRBV27	TRBJ2-7	CASSSLFRGRREQYF
TRBV7-9	TRBJ2-3	CASSLRDRGRLTTDTQYF
TRBV7-2	TRBJ2-1	CASNSGLAGVGEQFF
TRBV4-1	TRBJ1-3	CASSRLPGGGKTGNTIYF
TRBV27	TRBJ2-7	CASSRAGTLSYEQYF